This T cell receptor beta chain emerged from a study of cytomegalovirus exposure and HLA in healthy donors. Overall study: A prior study identified approximately 120 million unique TCR beta sequences from around 180 million T cells.

A word on this clone: Its antigen is currently unknown.

Overall study findings and caveats: Highest at DRB1 and lowest at HLA-C, TCR association rates differed among HLA loci in a later analysis. The CMV antigen specificity of three CMV-associated chains was confirmed through in vitro analysis.

The primer mix had 60 Vbeta and 13 Jbeta primers. Data came from immunoSEQ multiplex PCR; TCRdb stores just in-frame clones and leaves some out. The sample yields 150,000 to 250,000 clones, around 74% seen once. Germline values: CDR1 MNHEY, CDR2 SVGAGI. J was trimmed by 4 bases and V by 4 bases; bases with no gene match: 4. The length of the CDR3 is 13 residues. This clonotype was obtained from a girl aged 10-17 years in good health and CMV-seropositive. The V and J genes are TRBV6-5 and TRBJ2-7; TRBD2 matches 7 bases. The sequenced sample was PBMCs. CDR3 region: CASSWGGLYEQYF. The CDR3 nucleotides are TGTGCCAGCAGTTGGGGGGGACTTTACGAGCAGTACTTC.